This T cell receptor (beta chain) was profiled in a study of blood T cell repertoires in COVID-19. Study-wide background: The United States, Italy and Spain were the sources of the acute and convalescent COVID-19 samples.

The ends were cut back, 4 bases at V and 1 base at J, with 7 bases in the middle. The CDR3 spans 13 residues. Per germline, CDR1 KGHSH and CDR2 LQKENI. Original methodology: How many nucleated cells were present was estimated from reference gene primer amplification. Assay: immunoSEQ multiplex PCR; the TCRdb copy retains only in-frame clones and omits some. For V, J and clone size, that table is used; D and trimming come from the DNA. This table has about 200,000 clones, approximately 90% appearing once. J is TRBJ2-5 and V is TRBV18; a weak D match, TRBD2 (5 bases). This TCR came from a woman between 50 and 59 years old with COVID-19, enrolled during active disease. The sample comprised peripheral blood. CDR3 sequence (DNA): TGTGCCAGCTCACGAGGGATCCAAGAGACCCAGTACTTC. Its protein product is CASSRGIQETQYF.